The clone carrying this T cell receptor beta chain was seen once. Antigen: not known. Primers included in the PCR were 60 Vbeta and 13 Jbeta primers. The method was immunoSEQ multiplex PCR; TCRdb's version includes in-frame clones alone and lacks a portion of them. The sample carries roughly 120,000 clones, roughly 63% recorded once. Germline V lookup: CDR1 LNHDA, CDR2 SQIVND (reference sequence). V was pared by 10 bases and J by 5 bases, with 13 bases of the junction left unmatched. The CDR3 has 14 amino acids. The data were obtained in a study of cytomegalovirus exposure and HLA in healthy donors. Findings and limits, study-wide: CMV serostatus was the only recorded immune exposure for donors. Researchers counted about 150 TCR beta chains as cytomegalovirus-associated.

The rearrangement uses TRBV19 and TRBJ1-2, with 7 nucleotides matching TRBD1. Specimen: PBMCs. The clonotype was recovered from a man younger than 45 in good health and CMV-seropositive. The CDR3 DNA reads TGTGCCACAGAGTCGCTCGGGACAGCTTATGGCTACACCTTC. Translation gives CATESLGTAYGYTF.